Listed below are T cell receptor beta chains from one sample, sequenced in a study of cytotoxic CD8 clonotypes in ibrutinib-treated CLL. Profiled with immunoSEQ multiplex PCR; TCRdb holds only in-frame clones, not every one. This table holds 60,000 to 65,000 clones, less than 75% found once. The material sequenced was PBMCs, taken after 12 months of ibrutinib treatment. The source of these receptors is a human donor with chronic lymphocytic leukemia. Both conserved end residues are part of each CDR3. D genes are given only for firm matches. Size is stated for part of the rows, as once, few or many counts, or as a class when the clone is expanded.

cdr3_aa: CASSECQYTQYF; cdr3_nt: TGTGCCAGCAGTGAATGTCAGTATACGCAGTATTTT; clone_size: NA; j_call: TRBJ2-3; v_call: TRBV25-1; d_call: NA; cdr3_length: 12
cdr3_aa: CASRLGQTGELFF; cdr3_nt: TGTGCCAGCAGACTGGGACAAACCGGGGAGCTGTTTTTT; clone_size: NA; j_call: TRBJ2-2; v_call: TRBV7-2; d_call: NA; cdr3_length: 13
cdr3_aa: CASRTTSGLLNYGYTF; cdr3_nt: TGTGCCAGCAGAACTACCTCGGGACTGTTAAACTATGGCTACACCTTC; clone_size: NA; j_call: TRBJ1-2; v_call: TRBV7-9; d_call: NA; cdr3_length: 16
cdr3_aa: CASSQVGTDLTYF; cdr3_nt: TGCGCCAGCAGCCAAGTGGGAACAGACCTAACCTATTTT; clone_size: NA; j_call: TRBJ2-3; v_call: TRBV4-1; d_call: NA; cdr3_length: 13
cdr3_aa: CAIRAGTGITRTDTQYF; cdr3_nt: TGTGCCATCAGAGCCGGGACAGGGATAACACGCACAGATACGCAGTATTTT; clone_size: NA; j_call: TRBJ2-3; v_call: TRBV10-3; d_call: TRBD1; cdr3_length: 17
cdr3_aa: CASREISHREGYTF; cdr3_nt: TGTGCCAGCCGAGAAATTTCCCACCGGGAGGGCTACACCTTC; clone_size: NA; j_call: TRBJ1-2; v_call: TRBV6-5; d_call: NA; cdr3_length: 14
cdr3_aa: CASSFSQVYPYEQYF; cdr3_nt: TGTGCCAGCAGTTTTTCCCAGGTTTATCCCTACGAGCAGTACTTC; clone_size: NA; j_call: TRBJ2-7; v_call: TRBV27; d_call: NA; cdr3_length: 15
cdr3_aa: CASSSRRGYGYTF; cdr3_nt: TGCGCCAGCAGTTCCCGGAGGGGATATGGCTACACCTTC; clone_size: NA; j_call: TRBJ1-2; v_call: TRBV10-1; d_call: NA; cdr3_length: 13
cdr3_aa: CASSYSKGSAGELFF; cdr3_nt: TGTGCCAGCAGTTACTCGAAAGGTTCGGCCGGGGAGCTGTTTTTT; clone_size: once; j_call: TRBJ2-2; v_call: TRBV6-6; d_call: NA; cdr3_length: 15
cdr3_aa: CASSWDPSFNQPQHF; cdr3_nt: TGTGCCAGCAGTTGGGACCCCAGTTTTAATCAGCCCCAGCATTTT; clone_size: few; j_call: TRBJ1-5; v_call: TRBV28; d_call: NA; cdr3_length: 15
cdr3_aa: CASSLVGTSISDTQYF; cdr3_nt: TGTGCCAGCAGCTTAGTTGGGACTAGCATCTCAGATACGCAGTATTTT; clone_size: NA; j_call: TRBJ2-3; v_call: TRBV7-6; d_call: TRBD2; cdr3_length: 16
cdr3_aa: CASSYGQGAREQYF; cdr3_nt: TGTGCCAGCAGTTACGGGCAGGGGGCGAGAGAGCAGTACTTC; clone_size: NA; j_call: TRBJ2-7; v_call: TRBV6-5; d_call: TRBD1; cdr3_length: 14
cdr3_aa: CASSQGANTEAFF; cdr3_nt: TGTGCCAGCTCACAGGGGGCGAACACTGAAGCTTTCTTT; clone_size: NA; j_call: TRBJ1-1; v_call: TRBV18; d_call: TRBD1; cdr3_length: 13
cdr3_aa: CASSLVDRDSYGYTF; cdr3_nt: TGTGCCAGCAGCTTGGTGGACAGGGATAGCTATGGCTACACCTTC; clone_size: NA; j_call: TRBJ1-2; v_call: TRBV5-6; d_call: TRBD1; cdr3_length: 15
cdr3_aa: CASSAGGRTIYF; cdr3_nt: TGTGCCTCCTCAGCGGGGGGGCGCACCATATATTTT; clone_size: few; j_call: TRBJ1-3; v_call: TRBV2; d_call: NA; cdr3_length: 12
cdr3_aa: CASSLLVEGNNQPQHF; cdr3_nt: TGTGCCAGCAGCTTGTTGGTGGAGGGTAACAATCAGCCCCAGCATTTT; clone_size: NA; j_call: TRBJ1-5; v_call: TRBV28; d_call: NA; cdr3_length: 16
cdr3_aa: CASSVQGNPYEQYF; cdr3_nt: TGTGCCAGTAGTGTTCAGGGAAACCCCTACGAGCAGTACTTC; clone_size: few; j_call: TRBJ2-7; v_call: TRBV19; d_call: NA; cdr3_length: 14
cdr3_aa: CASSPRDRSGEQFF; cdr3_nt: TGCGCCAGCAGCCCTCGGGACAGGAGCGGTGAGCAGTTCTTC; clone_size: few; j_call: TRBJ2-1; v_call: TRBV5-1; d_call: TRBD1; cdr3_length: 14
cdr3_aa: CSARSGGELFF; cdr3_nt: TGCAGTGCTAGATCCGGGGGGGAGCTGTTTTTT; clone_size: NA; j_call: TRBJ2-2; v_call: TRBV20-1; d_call: NA; cdr3_length: 11
cdr3_aa: CASSKTGGKSETQYF; cdr3_nt: TGTGCCAGTAGTAAGACAGGGGGCAAGTCAGAGACCCAGTACTTC; clone_size: NA; j_call: TRBJ2-5; v_call: TRBV19; d_call: TRBD1; cdr3_length: 15